A selection of T cell receptor beta chains follows, all from one sample in a study of prognosis after radiotherapy for stage I lung cancer. TCRdb redid the calling of the multiplex PCR reads with MiXCR, one entry per CDR3 protein. The profile shows some 8,900 distinct CDR3 sequences, over 50% of them singletons. This sample comprised PBMCs, obtained before or after stereotactic body radiation therapy (not recorded which). These receptors originate from a donor aged 50 or older with non-small cell lung cancer. Both conserved end residues are part of each CDR3. Fields, in order: CDR3 DNA, CDR3 protein, V gene, clone size, D gene, J gene. The D gene is left open where the match is weak. Only some rows state a clone size, as once, few, many or a class for expanded clones.

TGTGCCAGCAGTTCCATTATAATTAGCGGGGATAGAACAGATACGCAGTATTTT	CASSSIIISGDRTDTQYF	TRBV6-9	.	TRBD2	TRBJ2-3
TGTGCCAGTAGTGTCTCCGGGACGACCTATGGCTACACCTTC	CASSVSGTTYGYTF	TRBV19	.	.	TRBJ1-2
TGCAGTGCTAGAGATCGGAATTACAATGAGCAGTTCTTC	CSARDRNYNEQFF	TRBV20-1	.	.	TRBJ2-1
TGTGCCAGCAGTGCCTCACCGGGACAGGCCACCGGGGAGCTGTTTTTT	CASSASPGQATGELFF	TRBV6-2/TRBV6-3	medium-sized	TRBD1	TRBJ2-2
TGTGCCAGCAGCCTGGGCCAGGAATATGGCTACACCTTC	CASSLGQEYGYTF	TRBV13	.	.	TRBJ1-2
TGTGCCAGCAGTTCCGGGACTAGTTGGTACGAGCAGTACTTC	CASSSGTSWYEQYF	TRBV6-2/TRBV6-3	medium-sized	TRBD2	TRBJ2-7
TGTGCCAGCAGCTTAGGGCTAGCGGGAGGAGAAGAGACCCAGTACTTC	CASSLGLAGGEETQYF	TRBV7-9	medium-sized	TRBD2	TRBJ2-5
TGTGCCAGCAGCACCGGGGGGACCGGGAGAGAGCAGTACTTC	CASSTGGTGREQYF	TRBV9	medium-sized	TRBD2	TRBJ2-7
TGCAGTGTTTCGCAGACCCTAGGGAAAGAGACCCAGTACTTC	CSVSQTLGKETQYF	TRBV20-1	.	.	TRBJ2-5
TGTGCCAGCAGCGGTACAGGGGTGAAACTGTTTTTT	CASSGTGVKLFF	TRBV2	.	TRBD1	TRBJ1-4
TGCAGTGCTCGGGACAGGGCTGATTCACCCCTCCACTTT	CSARDRADSPLHF	TRBV20-1	.	TRBD1	TRBJ1-6
TGTGCCAGCAGTGAAGCGCTGGGCAGGGGCGAAGAGACCCAGTACTTC	CASSEALGRGEETQYF	TRBV6-1	medium-sized	.	TRBJ2-5
TGTGCCAGCAGTTACTCGACAGTAATCCAGGAGCTGTTTTTT	CASSYSTVIQELFF	TRBV6-5	.	.	TRBJ2-2
TGCAGTGCTAGCTCTTCGGACGGGACCTACAATGAGCAGTTCTTC	CSASSSDGTYNEQFF	TRBV20-1	.	.	TRBJ2-1
TGTGCCAGCAGCTTAGAGGAACTAAGGGGCACCTACAATGAGCAGTTCTTC	CASSLEELRGTYNEQFF	TRBV7-2	.	.	TRBJ2-1
TGCAGTGCGGGCGGTACAGGTGAAACTGAAGCTTTCTTT	CSAGGTGETEAFF	TRBV20-1	medium-sized	.	TRBJ1-1
TGTACCAGCAGTTACTCTGGGATCACCGGGGAGCTGTTTTTT	CTSSYSGITGELFF	TRBV6-5	.	.	TRBJ2-2
TGTGCCAGCAGACCCCTGGGGGGTTCCGGCTTAGATACGCAGTATTTT	CASRPLGGSGLDTQYF	TRBV6-4	few	.	TRBJ2-3
TGTGCCAGCAGCGTAGCTGGCACCGCGGGGGGCCATGAGCAGTTCTTC	CASSVAGTAGGHEQFF	TRBV9	many	TRBD2	TRBJ2-1
TGTGCCAGCAGCGTAGGAATGGGCACTGAAGCTTTCTTT	CASSVGMGTEAFF	TRBV9	.	.	TRBJ1-1
TGTGCCAGCAGCGGACAGGGCGGGGGCGGGGAGCTGTTTTTT	CASSGQGGGGELFF	TRBV7-9	.	.	TRBJ2-2
TGTGCCAGCAGTACAAACGCTTACAGGAGAAACAACTACAATGAGCAGTTCTTC	CASSTNAYRRNNYNEQFF	TRBV27	once	.	TRBJ2-1
TGTGCCACCATTGCGTTAGCGGGAGTCAATGGGCAGTTCTTC	CATIALAGVNGQFF	TRBV24-1	.	TRBD2	TRBJ2-1
TGCAGTGCTACCCTACAGTTGAGCACTGAAGCCTTCTTT	CSATLQLSTEAFF	TRBV20-1	few	.	TRBJ1-1
TGTGCCAGCAGGGCAAACCTCGAAGGGACCGGGGAGCTGTTTTTT	CASRANLEGTGELFF	TRBV2	medium-sized	.	TRBJ2-2
TGTGCCAGCAGTTTATCCACACACAGGGACCGAAACACTGAAGCTTTCTTT	CASSLSTHRDRNTEAFF	TRBV27	few	.	TRBJ1-1
TGTGCCTGGAGTAAGTTCGACGTGGAGCAGTACTTC	CAWSKFDVEQYF	TRBV30	once	.	TRBJ2-7
TGTGCCAGCAGTTGGCCGGGACAGGGGATAAGTGAAGCTTTCTTT	CASSWPGQGISEAFF	TRBV27	many	TRBD1	TRBJ1-1
TGTGCCAGCAGCCCTCGGGGGGATAGAGCCGATACGCAGTATTTT	CASSPRGDRADTQYF	TRBV9	medium-sized	TRBD2	TRBJ2-3
TGTGCCAGCAGAGAACTGAGAGATTCACCCCTCCACTTT	CASRELRDSPLHF	TRBV6-1	.	.	TRBJ1-6
TGTGCCAGCAGCTTATGGGACAGTAGCACAGATACGCAGTATTTT	CASSLWDSSTDTQYF	TRBV5-5	medium-sized	TRBD1	TRBJ2-3
TGTGCCTGGAGTGCGGGACAGGGATCCTACGAGCAGTACTTC	CAWSAGQGSYEQYF	TRBV30	once	TRBD1	TRBJ2-7
TGTGCCAGCAGCTTATTCGGGGGACTATCCTACGAGCAGTACTTC	CASSLFGGLSYEQYF	TRBV11-2	medium-sized	TRBD2	TRBJ2-7
TGTGCCAGTAGTATTGGACTAGGTGAGTCCAATGAGCAGTTCTTC	CASSIGLGESNEQFF	TRBV19	medium-sized	TRBD2	TRBJ2-1
TGTGCCAGCAGTCCCGCGAGAATAGCGGGAGACGAGACCAAGTACTTC	CASSPARIAGDETKYF	TRBV28	.	TRBD2	TRBJ2-5
TGTGCCAGCAGCCGCCGATTAGCGGCTTCGTCCTACGAGCAGTACTTC	CASSRRLAASSYEQYF	TRBV3-1	medium-sized	.	TRBJ2-7
TGTGCCAGCAGCTTAAGACTGAACACAGATACGCAGTATTTT	CASSLRLNTDTQYF	TRBV11-2	medium-sized	.	TRBJ2-3
TGTGCCAGCATTATATGGACAGGTGACCATCAGCCCCAGCATTTT	CASIIWTGDHQPQHF	TRBV6-4	.	TRBD1	TRBJ1-5
TGTGCCAGCTCACCGACCCAAACCGGGGAGCTGTTTTTT	CASSPTQTGELFF	TRBV18	medium-sized	.	TRBJ2-2
TGTGCCAGTAGTATGCTCGCGGGCTCTGGAAACACCATATATTTT	CASSMLAGSGNTIYF	TRBV19	.	.	TRBJ1-3
TGCAGTGCTAGAACGGTAGCGGGAACCGATGAGCAGTTCTTC	CSARTVAGTDEQFF	TRBV20-1	.	TRBD2	TRBJ2-1
TGTGCCAGCAGTTTAGCAGTGAACACTGAAGCTTTCTTT	CASSLAVNTEAFF	TRBV12-3/TRBV12-4	.	.	TRBJ1-1